The 28 T cell receptor beta chains below were found in one sample sequenced in a study of OX40 agonist ivuxolimab in advanced cancers. Libraries were prepared by immunoSEQ multiplex PCR; TCRdb keeps only in-frame clonotypes and omits some of them. The table has 10,000 to 13,000 clones, 75% to 80% seen once; the top ten hold around a fifth. The starting material was CD4+ or CD8+ T cells sorted from blood, obtained in a trial of the OX40 agonist ivuxolimab. The receptors shown here come from an adult with an advanced solid tumor such as melanoma, head and neck, liver or kidney cancer.

The J gene is TRBJ2-1, the V gene TRBV30; 10 positions match TRBD2. The CDR3 runs 14 residues. J lost 7 bases, V lost 1 base, and 4 bases had no gene match. Germline CDR1 is GTSNPN and CDR2 is SVGIG (reference sequence). The CDR3 reads CAWSGASGSNEQFF. CDR3 sequence (DNA): TGTGCCTGGAGTGGGGCTAGCGGGAGTAATGAGCAGTTCTTC. Combining the CDR3 with reference TRBV30 and TRBJ2-1 gives the whole variable domain SQTIHQWPATLVQPVGSPLSLECTVEGTSNPNLYWYRQAAGRGLQLLFYSVGIGQISSEVPQNLSASRPQDRQFILSSKKLLLSDSGFYLCAWSGASGSNEQFFGPGTRLTVL.

The chain uses TRBV7-8 and TRBJ2-3; D not certain. There are 16 residues in the CDR3. Germline values: CDR1 SGHVS, CDR2 FQNEAQ. With 3 bases removed from V and 0 bases from J, the gap between germline ends came to 13 bases. Written as DNA, the CDR3 is TGTGCCAGCAGCTTCCCCAAAGCGACCAGCACAGATACGCAGTATTTT. As protein: CASSFPKATSTDTQYF.

The V and J genes are TRBV18 and TRBJ2-7, with TRBD2 matching 10 bases. V shed 0 bases and J 2 bases; nucleotides not matched to a gene: 4. CDR1 is KGHSH, CDR2 LQKENI, per germline. This CDR3 is 16 amino acids long. The CDR3, as DNA: TGTGCCAGCTCACCACCGGGCAGCGGGAGGGCCTACGAGCAGTACTTC. Protein product: CASSPPGSGRAYEQYF.

The chain recombines TRBV10-2 with TRBJ2-1, with D unclear. CDR1 is WSHSY, CDR2 SAAADI, per germline. CDR3 size: 14 residues. Trimming took off 7 bases at V and 3 bases at J, with 13 bases between the two ends. The CDR3, as DNA: TGCGCCAGCACGGTGGGCACCGACTACAATGAGCAGTTCTTC. Amino acid sequence: CASTVGTDYNEQFF.

CDR3 in amino acids: CASSTTAKDTQYF. The CDR3 DNA reads as TGTGCCAGCAGTACAACAGCGAAGGATACGCAGTATTTT. This chain connects TRBV6-4 to TRBJ2-3; no clear D gene. The CDR3 has 13 amino acids. CDR1 and CDR2 from the germline V gene are MRHNA and SNTAGT. V lost 5 bases and J lost 6, with 12 bases in between.

The rearrangement links TRBV29-1 to TRBJ1-2, with a possible D match to TRBD1 (6 bases). CDR1 and CDR2 from the germline V gene are SQVTM and ANQGSEA. Deletions cut 7 bases from V and 8 bases from J, with 23 bases between. CDR3 size: 14 residues. The CDR3: CSAARLGRGGGYTF. In DNA form, the CDR3 reads TGCAGCGCTGCGCGCCTGGGCAGGGGAGGAGGCTACACCTTC.

The chain combines TRBV28 with TRBJ2-3, with TRBD2 identical over 7 bases. CDR3 size: 16 residues. From germline, CDR1 is MDHEN and CDR2 SYDVKM. Unmatched junction bases numbered 5, after V lost 2 bases and J lost 0 bases. CDR3 residues: CASSLSWGGSTDTQYF. The CDR3 region has the DNA TGTGCCAGCAGTTTAAGTTGGGGGGGTAGCACAGATACGCAGTATTTT.

This chain links TRBV28 with TRBJ2-3; 7 nucleotides agree with TRBD2. Germline CDR1 is MDHEN and CDR2 is SYDVKM. Trimming at V came to 2 bases and at J to 3 bases, leaving 8 bases not matched to a gene. This CDR3 spans 16 amino acids. The CDR3 sequence: CASSLESGGSTDTQYF. CDR3 DNA: TGTGCCAGCAGTTTAGAGTCGGGCGGGAGTACAGATACGCAGTATTTT.

The chain is built from TRBV15 and TRBJ2-1; D is unclear. Between the trimmed V and J ends, which lost 0 bases and 2 bases, there was a span of 11 bases. CDR3 length: 16 residues. From germline, CDR1 is LNHNV and CDR2 YYDKDF (reference sequence). CDR3 in amino acids: CATSRDSARPYNEQFF. CDR3 coding DNA: TGTGCCACCAGCAGAGATTCGGCCCGTCCCTACAATGAGCAGTTCTTC.

CDR3 in DNA: TGTGCCAGCAGCTTAGCGAGGGGAATGAGCGAGCAGTACTTC. Amino acid sequence: CASSLARGMSEQYF. The J gene is TRBJ2-7, the V gene TRBV7-9, with D perhaps being TRBD1 or TRBD2 (5 bases each). The CDR3 length is 14 residues. The germline CDR1 and CDR2 sequences are SEHNR and FQNEAQ (reference sequence). Trimming took 0 bases from V and 6 from J, leaving 12 bases between them.

This clone was counted once. The chain employs TRBV6-5 and TRBJ2-1; D uncertain. Trimming stripped 0 bases from V and 9 bases from J, with 9 bases between. This CDR3 contains 13 residues. CDR1 is MNHEY, CDR2 SVGAGI, per germline. The CDR3 bases are TGTGCCAGCAGTTACTCGACTGTACGTGAGCAGTTCTTC. Its protein is CASSYSTVREQFF.

The chain couples TRBV7-9 to TRBJ2-7; D may be TRBD2 (5 bases). With 5 bases removed from V and 6 bases from J, the gap between germline ends came to 11 bases. The germline V gene encodes CDR1 SEHNR and CDR2 FQNEAQ (reference sequence). The CDR3 length is 12 residues. This CDR3 reads CASSQEGGEQYF. CDR3 nucleotides: TGTGCCAGCAGCCAGGAAGGAGGCGAGCAGTACTTC.

This clone came up once. This sequence joins TRBV27 and TRBJ2-5, with 10 nucleotides matching TRBD2. The DNA end lines up better with TRBJ2-7; the J call may be wrong. The length of the CDR3 is 16 residues. CDR1 and CDR2 (germline): MNHEY, SMNVEV (reference sequence). The CDR3 reads CASSLRRSGRAYEQYF. The CDR3 bases are TGTGCCAGCAGTTTACGCCGAAGCGGGAGGGCCTACGAGCAGTACTTC.

The rearrangement links TRBV10-1 to TRBJ2-5, with D hard to call. This CDR3 contains 15 residues. The V gene lost 0 bases and the J gene lost 3 bases, with 11 bases spanning the gap. Per the germline V gene, CDR1 is WNHNN and CDR2 is SYGVQD (reference sequence). CDR3 residues: CASSESMDPKETQYF. The DNA of the CDR3 is TGCGCCAGCAGTGAGTCAATGGACCCTAAAGAGACCCAGTACTTC.

This clone was detected only a few times. The chain couples TRBV5-1 to TRBJ2-1; no definite D call. Germline CDR1 reads SGHRS; CDR2 reads YFSETQ. The CDR3 sequence is 12 residues long. Between the trimmed V and J ends, which lost 2 bases and 9 bases, there was a span of 9 bases. The CDR3 nucleotides are TGCGCCAGCAGCTTACTTCAAGGTGAGCAGTTCTTC. This codes for CASSLLQGEQFF.

This clone is categorized as medium-sized. The chain couples TRBV6-5 to TRBJ1-1; a weak D match, TRBD1 (5 bases). The germline V gene has CDR1 MNHEY and CDR2 SVGAGI. The CDR3 sequence is 13 residues long. Trimming pared 4 bases from V and 4 bases from J, leaving 10 bases between. CDR3 protein: CASSSQGSTEAFF. CDR3 in DNA: TGTGCCAGCAGTTCCCAGGGTTCCACTGAAGCTTTCTTT.

The rearrangement uses TRBV27 and TRBJ2-7, with TRBD2 matching over 8 bases. CDR3 size: 14 residues. Germline V CDR1 and CDR2: MNHEY, SMNVEV (reference sequence). V trimming: 2 bases; J trimming: 7 bases; junction bases outside the gene matches: 7. CDR3 DNA: TGTGCCAGCAGTTTACGGACTAGCTTAGGGGAGCAGTACTTC. Protein: CASSLRTSLGEQYF.

This clone was counted only a few times. The rearrangement joins TRBV2 to TRBJ2-7, with a tentative D call TRBD2 (5 bases). CDR3 length: 14 residues. The germline V gene has CDR1 SNHLY and CDR2 FYNNEI. V lost 1 base and J 3 bases, leaving 10 bases between the germline ends. CDR3 protein: CASSEGGWNYEQYF. For the CDR3, the DNA is TGTGCCAGCAGTGAAGGAGGGTGGAACTACGAGCAGTACTTC.

The V and J genes are TRBV11-1 and TRBJ2-7, with D perhaps TRBD2 (5 bases). The CDR3 loop spans 13 amino acids. The germline V and J ends were trimmed by 3 bases and 2 bases, with 8 bases remaining between them. The V gene's germline CDR1 is SGHAT and CDR2 FQDESV (reference sequence). The CDR3 protein is CASSFGKTYEQYF. CDR3 DNA: TGTGCCAGCAGCTTCGGGAAAACCTACGAGCAGTACTTC.

Here the CDR3 reads CASSIRRGSTDTQYF. In DNA form, the CDR3 reads TGTGCCAGTAGTATACGACGGGGTAGCACAGATACGCAGTATTTT. The chain combines TRBV19 with TRBJ2-3, with D possibly TRBD2 on 5 matching bases. Trimming removed 2 bases from V and 0 bases from J, with 9 bases in between. Germline CDR1 LNHDA, CDR2 SQIVND (reference sequence). The CDR3 sequence is 15 residues long. The variable domain in full, with the rest retrieved from reference TRBV19 and TRBJ2-3, is DGGITQSPKYLFRKEGQNVTLSCEQNLNHDAMYWYRQDPGQGLRLIYYSQIVNDFQKGDIAEGYSVSREKKESFPLTVTSAQKNPTAFYLCASSIRRGSTDTQYFGPGTRLTVL.

This rearrangement joins TRBV7-8 to TRBJ1-2, with D perhaps TRBD1 (5 bases). CDR1 SGHVS and CDR2 FQNEAQ come from the germline V gene. This CDR3 is 15 amino acids long. V dropped 2 bases and J dropped 5 bases, with 15 bases sitting between them. Here the CDR3 DNA reads TGTGCCAGCAGCTTACTGGGGCCCGCCGATTATGGCTACACCTTC. Its translation is CASSLLGPADYGYTF.

This clone was found once. The chain has TRBV2 and TRBJ2-1; 8 nucleotides match TRBD1. This CDR3 is 16 amino acids long. The germline V gene has CDR1 SNHLY and CDR2 FYNNEI. The V segment lost 2 bases and the J segment 6 bases; nucleotides outside the gene matches: 9. This chain's CDR3 is CASSEFEDRASNEQFF. The CDR3 region has the DNA TGTGCCAGCAGTGAATTTGAGGACAGGGCAAGCAATGAGCAGTTCTTC.

The chain employs TRBV11-2 and TRBJ2-7, with TRBD2 matching 10 bases. The germline CDR1 and CDR2 sequences are SGHAT and FQNNGV. The CDR3 loop spans 16 amino acids. V trimming: 5 bases; J trimming: 3 bases; junction bases outside the gene matches: 10. In nucleotides, the CDR3 is TGTGCCAGCAGCAAGACGGTAGCGGGAGGTGTCTACGAGCAGTACTTC. Amino acid sequence: CASSKTVAGGVYEQYF.

The rearrangement uses TRBV29-1 and TRBJ1-2, with D maybe TRBD1 (6 bases). Germline lookup yields CDR1 SQVTM and CDR2 ANQGSEA. The CDR3 sequence is 17 residues long. V was clipped by 4 bases and J by 4 bases, with 25 bases between them. CDR3 protein: CSVGPVDHRVAGYGYTF. The CDR3 DNA reads TGCAGCGTTGGTCCGGTTGATCACAGGGTTGCGGGCTATGGCTACACCTTC. The full variable domain, completed using reference TRBV29-1 and TRBJ1-2, is SAVISQKPSRDICQRGTSLTIQCQVDSQVTMMFWYRQQPGQSLTLIATANQGSEATYESGFVIDKFPISRPNLTFSTLTVSNMSPEDSSIYLCSVGPVDHRVAGYGYTFGSGTRLTVV.

V is TRBV28 and J is TRBJ2-1; a weak D match, TRBD2 (7 bases). V lost 2 bases, J lost 8 bases, and 13 bases lay in between. Per germline, CDR1 MDHEN and CDR2 SYDVKM. CDR3 length: 14 amino acids. The CDR3 sequence is CASSLEAGAYEQFF. The CDR3 DNA is TGTGCCAGCAGTTTAGAGGCGGGGGCATATGAGCAGTTCTTC.

The CDR3 here is CASSLGSGAFNEQFF. The CDR3, as DNA: TGTGCCAGCAGCTTGGGTAGCGGAGCATTCAATGAGCAGTTCTTC. The V call is TRBV5-4, the J call TRBJ2-1; TRBD2 might be the D (6 bases). CDR3 length: 15 amino acids. The ends were cut back, 0 bases at V and 6 bases at J, with 13 bases in the middle. Germline V CDR1 and CDR2: SGHNT, YYREEE (reference sequence).

About this clone itself: Other DNA sequences from this sample encode an identical CDR3 as well. This rearrangement joins TRBV27 to TRBJ2-7, with D uncertain. The germline V gene encodes CDR1 MNHEY and CDR2 SMNVEV (reference sequence). The length of the CDR3 is 11 residues. Trimming shortened V by 3 bases and J by 4 bases, and 4 bases separated the two germline ends. CDR3 residues: CASSLGYEQYF. The CDR3, as DNA: TGTGCCAGCAGTTTGGGGTACGAGCAGTACTTC.

The V gene is TRBV7-8, the J gene TRBJ2-1, with 7 bases that match TRBD2. The length of the CDR3 is 15 residues. CDR1 SGHVS and CDR2 FQNEAQ come from the germline V gene. Trimming took 6 bases from V and 0 from J; bases not matched to a gene: 5. The DNA of the CDR3 is TGTGCCAGCAGTGCTCCTAGCGGCTCCTACAATGAGCAGTTCTTC. It translates to CASSAPSGSYNEQFF.